A single TCR beta chain is shown here with its context. Its specificity is unknown. 13 Jbeta primers and 60 Vbeta primers were used for the PCR. Assay: immunoSEQ multiplex PCR; the TCRdb copy retains only in-frame clones and omits some. The data contain about 140,000 clones, roughly 81% of them singletons. The data were taken from a study of cytomegalovirus exposure and HLA in healthy donors. Study-level findings and limits: Some V segments (TRBV6-2 and TRBV6-3 among them) were excluded as indistinguishable. The authors later linked a missense DCLRE1C variant to TCR beta V- and J-gene trimming.

There are 15 residues in the CDR3. Trimming pared 1 base from V and 0 bases from J, leaving 7 bases between. CDR1 is SEHNR and CDR2 is FQNEAQ in the germline V gene (reference sequence). The receptor was isolated from a female donor in good health and CMV-seronegative. The sample was PBMCs. The chain employs TRBV7-9 and TRBJ1-3; D not certain. The chain's CDR3 is CASSLDRVSGNTIYF. The DNA of the CDR3 is TGTGCCAGCAGCTTAGACCGCGTCTCTGGAAACACCATATATTTT.